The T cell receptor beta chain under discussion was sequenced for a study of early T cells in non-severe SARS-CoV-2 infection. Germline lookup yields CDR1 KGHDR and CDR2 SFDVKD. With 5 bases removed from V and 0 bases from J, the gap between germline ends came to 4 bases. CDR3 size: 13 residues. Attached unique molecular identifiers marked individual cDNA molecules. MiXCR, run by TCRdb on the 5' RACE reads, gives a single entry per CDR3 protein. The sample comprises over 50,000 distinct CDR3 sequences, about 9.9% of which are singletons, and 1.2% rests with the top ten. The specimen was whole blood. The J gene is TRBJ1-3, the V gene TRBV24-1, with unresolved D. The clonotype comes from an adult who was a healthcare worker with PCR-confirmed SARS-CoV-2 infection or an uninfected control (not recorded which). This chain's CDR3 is CATSASSGNTIYF. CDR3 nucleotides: TGTGCCACCAGTGCCTCCTCTGGAAACACCATATATTTT.